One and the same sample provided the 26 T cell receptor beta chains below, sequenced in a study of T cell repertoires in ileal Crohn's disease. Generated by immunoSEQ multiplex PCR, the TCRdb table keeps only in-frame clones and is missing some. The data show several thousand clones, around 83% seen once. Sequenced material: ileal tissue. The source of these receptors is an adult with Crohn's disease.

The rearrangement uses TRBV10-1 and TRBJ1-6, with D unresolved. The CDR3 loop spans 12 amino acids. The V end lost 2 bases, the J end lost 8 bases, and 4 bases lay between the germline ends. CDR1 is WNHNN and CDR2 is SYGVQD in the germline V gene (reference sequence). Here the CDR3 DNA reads TGCGCCAGCAGTGAGAACCATTCACCCCTCCACTTT. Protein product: CASSENHSPLHF.

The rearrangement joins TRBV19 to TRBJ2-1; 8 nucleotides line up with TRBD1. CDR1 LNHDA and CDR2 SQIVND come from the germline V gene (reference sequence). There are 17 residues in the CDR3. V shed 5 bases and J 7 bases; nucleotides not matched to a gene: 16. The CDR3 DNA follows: TGTGCCAGTAGTGATGAGCCAGCGTGGACAGGGTCGAATGAGCAGTTCTTC. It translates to CASSDEPAWTGSNEQFF.

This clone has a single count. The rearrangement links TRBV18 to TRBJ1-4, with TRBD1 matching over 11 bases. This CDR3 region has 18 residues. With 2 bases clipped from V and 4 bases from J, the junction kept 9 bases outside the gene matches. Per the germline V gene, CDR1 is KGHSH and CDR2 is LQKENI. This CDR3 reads CASSPTTGTGGSNEKLFF. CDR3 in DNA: TGTGCCAGCTCACCAACAACCGGGACAGGGGGGAGTAATGAAAAACTGTTTTTT.

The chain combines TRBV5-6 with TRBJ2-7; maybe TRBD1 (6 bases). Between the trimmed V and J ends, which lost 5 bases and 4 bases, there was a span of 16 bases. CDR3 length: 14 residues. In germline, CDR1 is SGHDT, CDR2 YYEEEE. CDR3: CASRRRGPGYEQYF. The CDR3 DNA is TGTGCCAGCAGACGCAGGGGTCCGGGGTACGAGCAGTACTTC.

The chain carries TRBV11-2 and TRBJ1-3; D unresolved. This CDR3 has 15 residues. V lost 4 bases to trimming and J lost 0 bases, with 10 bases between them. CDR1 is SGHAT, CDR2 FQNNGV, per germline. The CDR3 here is CASSSELSSGNTIYF. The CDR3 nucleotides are TGTGCCAGCAGCTCGGAGTTGAGCTCTGGAAACACCATATATTTT.

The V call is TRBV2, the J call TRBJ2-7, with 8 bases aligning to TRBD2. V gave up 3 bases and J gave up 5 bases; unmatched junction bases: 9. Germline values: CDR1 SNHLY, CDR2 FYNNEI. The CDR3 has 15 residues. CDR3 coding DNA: TGTGCCAGCAGTGAGGCGGCGGGAGGAGGGAACGAGCAGTACTTC. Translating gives CASSEAAGGGNEQYF.

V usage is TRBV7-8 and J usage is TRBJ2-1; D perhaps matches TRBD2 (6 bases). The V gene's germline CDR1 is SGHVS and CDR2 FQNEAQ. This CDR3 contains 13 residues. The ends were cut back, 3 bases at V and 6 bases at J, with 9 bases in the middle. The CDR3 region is CASSFRDFNEQFF. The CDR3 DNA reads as TGTGCCAGCAGCTTCCGGGACTTCAATGAGCAGTTCTTC.

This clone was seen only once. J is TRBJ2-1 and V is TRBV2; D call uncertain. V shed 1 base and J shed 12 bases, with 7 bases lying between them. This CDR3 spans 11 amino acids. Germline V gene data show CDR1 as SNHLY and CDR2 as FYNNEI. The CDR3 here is CASSEGRPQFF. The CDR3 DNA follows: TGTGCCAGCAGTGAAGGAAGACCGCAGTTCTTC. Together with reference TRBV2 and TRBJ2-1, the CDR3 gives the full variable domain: EPEVTQTPSHQVTQMGQEVILRCVPISNHLYFYWYRQILGQKVEFLVSFYNNEISEKSEIFDDQFSVERPDGSNFTLKIRSTKLEDSAMYFCASSEGRPQFFGPGTRLTVL.

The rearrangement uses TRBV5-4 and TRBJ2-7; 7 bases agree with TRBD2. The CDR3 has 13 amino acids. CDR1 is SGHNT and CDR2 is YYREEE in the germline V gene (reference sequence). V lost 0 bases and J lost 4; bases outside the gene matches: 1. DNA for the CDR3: TGTGCCAGCAGCTTGGCTAGCGGATACGAGCAGTACTTC. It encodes CASSLASGYEQYF.

As DNA, the CDR3 is TGTGCCAGCAGCTTAGATCGCAGGGTGTACCAAGAGACCCAGTACTTC. Its protein is CASSLDRRVYQETQYF. The chain joins TRBV11-2 to TRBJ2-5; tentatively, D is TRBD1 (5 bases). Per germline, CDR1 SGHAT and CDR2 FQNNGV. V shed 0 bases and J shed 0 bases, with 11 bases lying between them. The CDR3 sequence is 16 residues long.

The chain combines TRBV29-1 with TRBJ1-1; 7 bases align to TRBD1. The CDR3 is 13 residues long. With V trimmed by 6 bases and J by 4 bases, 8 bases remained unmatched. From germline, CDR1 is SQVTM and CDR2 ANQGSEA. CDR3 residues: CSVRTGGGTEAFF. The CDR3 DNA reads TGCAGCGTCCGGACAGGTGGGGGCACTGAAGCTTTCTTT. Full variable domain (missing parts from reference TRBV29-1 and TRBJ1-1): SAVISQKPSRDICQRGTSLTIQCQVDSQVTMMFWYRQQPGQSLTLIATANQGSEATYESGFVIDKFPISRPNLTFSTLTVSNMSPEDSSIYLCSVRTGGGTEAFFGQGTRLTVV.

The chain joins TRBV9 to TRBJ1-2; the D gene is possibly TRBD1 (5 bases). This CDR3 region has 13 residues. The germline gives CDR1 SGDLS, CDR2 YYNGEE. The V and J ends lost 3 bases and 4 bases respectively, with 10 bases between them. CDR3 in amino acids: CASSEGRRYGYTF. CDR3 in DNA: TGTGCCAGCAGCGAGGGACGGCGCTATGGCTACACCTTC.

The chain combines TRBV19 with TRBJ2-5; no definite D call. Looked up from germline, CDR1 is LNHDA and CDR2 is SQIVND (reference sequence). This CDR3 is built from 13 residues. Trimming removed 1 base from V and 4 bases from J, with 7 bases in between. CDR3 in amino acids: CASSIGALETQYF. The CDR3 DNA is TGTGCCAGTAGTATAGGAGCCTTAGAGACCCAGTACTTC.

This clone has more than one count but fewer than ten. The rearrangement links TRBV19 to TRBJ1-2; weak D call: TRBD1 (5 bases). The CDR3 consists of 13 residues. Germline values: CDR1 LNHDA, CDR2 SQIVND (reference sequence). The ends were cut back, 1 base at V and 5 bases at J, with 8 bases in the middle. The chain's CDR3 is CASSIGQLYGYTF. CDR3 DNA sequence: TGTGCCAGTAGTATAGGACAGCTATATGGCTACACCTTC. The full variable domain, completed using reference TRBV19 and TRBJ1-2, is DGGITQSPKYLFRKEGQNVTLSCEQNLNHDAMYWYRQDPGQGLRLIYYSQIVNDFQKGDIAEGYSVSREKKESFPLTVTSAQKNPTAFYLCASSIGQLYGYTFGSGTRLTVV.

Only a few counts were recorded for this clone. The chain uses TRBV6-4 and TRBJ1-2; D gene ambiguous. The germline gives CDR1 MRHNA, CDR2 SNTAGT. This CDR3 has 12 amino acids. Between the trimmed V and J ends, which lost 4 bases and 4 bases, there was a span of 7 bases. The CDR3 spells CASSALLYGYTF. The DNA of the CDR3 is TGTGCCAGCAGTGCACTGCTCTATGGCTACACCTTC.

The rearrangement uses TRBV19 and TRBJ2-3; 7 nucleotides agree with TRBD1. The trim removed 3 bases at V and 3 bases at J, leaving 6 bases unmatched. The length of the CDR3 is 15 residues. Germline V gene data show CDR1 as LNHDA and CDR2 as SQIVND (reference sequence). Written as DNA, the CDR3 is TGTGCCAGTAGTATTAGGGGGCGATCAACAGATACGCAGTATTTT. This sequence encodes CASSIRGRSTDTQYF. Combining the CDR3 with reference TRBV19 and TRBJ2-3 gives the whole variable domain DGGITQSPKYLFRKEGQNVTLSCEQNLNHDAMYWYRQDPGQGLRLIYYSQIVNDFQKGDIAEGYSVSREKKESFPLTVTSAQKNPTAFYLCASSIRGRSTDTQYFGPGTRLTVL.

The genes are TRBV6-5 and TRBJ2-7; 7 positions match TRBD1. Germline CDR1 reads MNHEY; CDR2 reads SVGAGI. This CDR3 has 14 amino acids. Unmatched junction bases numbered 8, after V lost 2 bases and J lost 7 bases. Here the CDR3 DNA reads TGTGCCAGCAGTTACACACAGGGGATTAGGGAGCAGTACTTC. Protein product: CASSYTQGIREQYF.

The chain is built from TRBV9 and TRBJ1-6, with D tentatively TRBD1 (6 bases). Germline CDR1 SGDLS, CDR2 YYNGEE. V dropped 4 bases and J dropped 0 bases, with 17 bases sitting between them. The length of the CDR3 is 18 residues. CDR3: CASSPLGGQSSYNSPLHF. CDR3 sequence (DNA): TGTGCCAGCAGCCCACTAGGAGGACAGAGCTCCTATAATTCACCCCTCCACTTT.

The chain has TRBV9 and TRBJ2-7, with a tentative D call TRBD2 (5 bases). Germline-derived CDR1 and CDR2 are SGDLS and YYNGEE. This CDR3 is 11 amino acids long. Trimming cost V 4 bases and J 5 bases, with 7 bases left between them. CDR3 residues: CASSPGDEQYF. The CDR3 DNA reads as TGTGCCAGCAGCCCCGGGGACGAGCAGTACTTC.

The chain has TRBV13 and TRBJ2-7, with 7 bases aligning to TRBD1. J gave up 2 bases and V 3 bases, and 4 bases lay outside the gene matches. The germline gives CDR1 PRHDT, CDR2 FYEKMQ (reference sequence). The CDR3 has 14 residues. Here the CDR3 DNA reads TGTGCCAGCAGCTTGGACAGGAGCGCCTACGAGCAGTACTTC. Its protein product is CASSLDRSAYEQYF.

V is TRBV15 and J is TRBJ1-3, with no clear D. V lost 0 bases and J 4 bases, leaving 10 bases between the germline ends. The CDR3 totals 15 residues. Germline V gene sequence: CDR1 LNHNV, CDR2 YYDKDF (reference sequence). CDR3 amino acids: CATSRDDGEGNTIYF. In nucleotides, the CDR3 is TGTGCCACCAGCAGAGATGACGGGGAAGGAAACACCATATATTTT.

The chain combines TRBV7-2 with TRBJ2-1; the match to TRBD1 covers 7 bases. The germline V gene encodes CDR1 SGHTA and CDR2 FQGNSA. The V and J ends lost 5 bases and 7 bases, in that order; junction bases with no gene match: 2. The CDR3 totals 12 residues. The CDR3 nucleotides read TGTGCCAGCAGCATACAGGGGAATGAGCAGTTCTTC. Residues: CASSIQGNEQFF.

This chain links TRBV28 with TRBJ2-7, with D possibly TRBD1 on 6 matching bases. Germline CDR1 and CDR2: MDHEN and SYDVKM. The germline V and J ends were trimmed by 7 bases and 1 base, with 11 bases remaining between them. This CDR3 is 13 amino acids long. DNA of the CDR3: TGTGCCAGCATGGACAGTCCGTCCTACGAGCAGTACTTC. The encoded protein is CASMDSPSYEQYF.

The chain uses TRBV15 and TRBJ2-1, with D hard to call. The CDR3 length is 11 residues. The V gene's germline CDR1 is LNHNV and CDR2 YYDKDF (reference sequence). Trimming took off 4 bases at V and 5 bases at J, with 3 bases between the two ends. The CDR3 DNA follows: TGTGCCACCAGCATGGACAATGAGCAGTTCTTC. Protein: CATSMDNEQFF.

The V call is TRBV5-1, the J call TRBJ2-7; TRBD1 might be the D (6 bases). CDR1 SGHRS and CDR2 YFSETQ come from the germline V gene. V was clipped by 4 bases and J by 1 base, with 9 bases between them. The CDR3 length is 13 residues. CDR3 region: CASSQQGSYEQYF. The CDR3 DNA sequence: TGCGCCAGCAGCCAACAGGGTTCCTACGAGCAGTACTTC. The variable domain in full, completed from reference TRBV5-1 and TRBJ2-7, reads KAGVTQTPRYLIKTRGQQVTLSCSPISGHRSVSWYQQTPGQGLQFLFEYFSETQRNKGNFPGRFSGRQFSNSRSEMNVSTLELGDSALYLCASSQQGSYEQYFGPGTRLTVT.

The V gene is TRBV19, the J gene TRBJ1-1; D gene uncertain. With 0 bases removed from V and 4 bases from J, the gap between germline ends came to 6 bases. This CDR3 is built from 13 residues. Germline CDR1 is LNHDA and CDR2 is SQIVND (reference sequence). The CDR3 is CASSIEGSTEAFF. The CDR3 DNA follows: TGTGCCAGTAGTATAGAGGGTTCCACTGAAGCTTTCTTT. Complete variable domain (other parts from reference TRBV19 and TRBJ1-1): DGGITQSPKYLFRKEGQNVTLSCEQNLNHDAMYWYRQDPGQGLRLIYYSQIVNDFQKGDIAEGYSVSREKKESFPLTVTSAQKNPTAFYLCASSIEGSTEAFFGQGTRLTVV.